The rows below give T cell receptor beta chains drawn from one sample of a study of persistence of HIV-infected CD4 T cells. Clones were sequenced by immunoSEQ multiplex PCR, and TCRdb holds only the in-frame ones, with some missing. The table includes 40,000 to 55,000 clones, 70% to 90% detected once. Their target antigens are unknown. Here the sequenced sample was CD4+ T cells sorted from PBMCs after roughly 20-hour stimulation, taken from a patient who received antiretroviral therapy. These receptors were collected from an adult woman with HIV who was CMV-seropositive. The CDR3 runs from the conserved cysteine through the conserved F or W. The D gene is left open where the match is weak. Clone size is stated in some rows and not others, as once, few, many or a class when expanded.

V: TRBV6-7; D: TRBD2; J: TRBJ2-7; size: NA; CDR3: CASPGGRRPEQYF; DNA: TGTGCCAGCCCGGGGGGGCGACGCCCCGAGCAGTACTTC
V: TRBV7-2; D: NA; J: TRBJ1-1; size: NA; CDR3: CASSLARGRGNTEAFF; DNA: TGTGCCAGCAGCTTAGCTCGGGGAAGGGGGAACACTGAAGCTTTCTTT
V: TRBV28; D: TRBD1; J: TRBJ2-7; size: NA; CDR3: CASSSGQGYEQYF; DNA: TGTGCCAGCAGTTCGGGACAGGGCTACGAGCAGTACTTC
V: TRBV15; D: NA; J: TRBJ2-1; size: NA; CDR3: CATSRDRGEQFF; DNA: TGTGCCACCAGCAGAGATCGGGGTGAGCAGTTCTTC
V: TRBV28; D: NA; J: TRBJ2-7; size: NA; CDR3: CATWGPHSYEQYF; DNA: TGTGCCACCTGGGGCCCTCACTCCTACGAGCAGTACTTC
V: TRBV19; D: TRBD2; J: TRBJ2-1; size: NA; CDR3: CASSPGTSGIGEQFF; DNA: TGTGCCAGTAGTCCCGGGACTAGCGGGATTGGTGAGCAGTTCTTC
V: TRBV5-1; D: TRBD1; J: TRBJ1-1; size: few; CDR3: CATSPGTGSWNTEAFF; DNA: TGCGCCACCAGTCCCGGGACAGGTTCGTGGAACACTGAAGCTTTCTTT
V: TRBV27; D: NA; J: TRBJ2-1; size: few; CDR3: CASSLSAFTGPSNEQFF; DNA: TGTGCCAGCAGTTTATCCGCGTTCACCGGGCCGTCGAATGAGCAGTTCTTC
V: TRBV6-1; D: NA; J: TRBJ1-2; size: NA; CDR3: CASREGGREYGYTF; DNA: TGTGCCAGCAGAGAAGGGGGGAGAGAGTATGGCTACACCTTC
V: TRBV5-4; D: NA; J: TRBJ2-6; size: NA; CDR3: CASSLKVPGANVLTF; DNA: TGTGCCAGCAGCTTAAAGGTTCCTGGGGCCAACGTCCTGACTTTC
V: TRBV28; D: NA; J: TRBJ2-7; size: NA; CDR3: CASSLMSRTSYEQYF; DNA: TGTGCCAGCAGCCTGATGAGTCGGACCTCCTACGAGCAGTACTTC
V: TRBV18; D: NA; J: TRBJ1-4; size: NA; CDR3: CASSPRTGGRNEKLFF; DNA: TGTGCCAGCTCACCAAGAACCGGGGGCAGGAATGAAAAACTGTTTTTT
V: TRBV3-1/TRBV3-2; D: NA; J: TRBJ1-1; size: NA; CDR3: CASSQRGAGVTEAFF; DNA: TGTGCCAGCAGCCAACGCGGTGCAGGGGTCACTGAAGCTTTCTTT
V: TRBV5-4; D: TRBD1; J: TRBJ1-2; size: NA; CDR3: CASSSSTGGSYGYTF; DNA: TGTGCCAGCAGCTCCTCGACAGGGGGGTCCTATGGCTACACCTTC
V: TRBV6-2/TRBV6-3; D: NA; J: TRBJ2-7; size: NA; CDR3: CASSQGVHLYEQYF; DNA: TGTGCCAGCAGCCAGGGAGTCCATCTCTACGAGCAGTACTTC
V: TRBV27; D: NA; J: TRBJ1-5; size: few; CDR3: CASALLGSFRDSNQPQHF; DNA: TGTGCCAGCGCCCTCCTCGGATCCTTTCGGGATAGCAATCAGCCCCAGCATTTT
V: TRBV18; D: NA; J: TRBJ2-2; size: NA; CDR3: CASSPQAGIGTGELFF; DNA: TGTGCCAGCTCACCACAGGCCGGGATCGGTACCGGGGAGCTGTTTTTT
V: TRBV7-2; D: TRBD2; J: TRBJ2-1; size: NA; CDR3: CASSLASGGDNEQFF; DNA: TGTGCCAGCAGCTTAGCTAGCGGGGGGGACAATGAGCAGTTCTTC
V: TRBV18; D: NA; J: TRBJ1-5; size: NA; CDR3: CASSPRQDQPQHF; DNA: TGTGCCAGCTCACCACGTCAGGATCAGCCCCAGCATTTT
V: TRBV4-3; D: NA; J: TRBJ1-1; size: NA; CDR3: CASSLGARQSTEAFF; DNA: TGCGCCAGCAGCCTCGGCGCGAGACAGAGCACTGAAGCTTTCTTT
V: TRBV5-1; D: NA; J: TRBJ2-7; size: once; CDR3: CASSLVSVFDSPFPYEQYF; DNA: TGCGCCAGCAGCTTGGTTTCGGTTTTCGACAGTCCTTTTCCCTACGAGCAGTACTTC
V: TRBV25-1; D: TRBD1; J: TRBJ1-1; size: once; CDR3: CATSSGGMNTEAFF; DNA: TGTGCCACTTCATCAGGGGGCATGAACACTGAAGCTTTCTTT
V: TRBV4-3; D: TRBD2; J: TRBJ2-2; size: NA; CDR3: CASSQELAGGSTGELFF; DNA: TGCGCCAGCAGCCAAGAACTAGCGGGGGGGAGCACCGGGGAGCTGTTTTTT
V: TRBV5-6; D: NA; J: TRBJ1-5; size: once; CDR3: CASSFGVGGSNQPQHF; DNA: TGTGCCAGCAGCTTCGGCGTCGGCGGTAGCAATCAGCCCCAGCATTTT
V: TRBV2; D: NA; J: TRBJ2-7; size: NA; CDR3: CASSDWDPRYEQYF; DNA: TGTGCCAGCAGTGATTGGGACCCGCGGTACGAGCAGTACTTC
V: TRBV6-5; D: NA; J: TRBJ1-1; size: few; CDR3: CASSYLTNTEAFF; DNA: TGTGCCAGCAGTTACTTGACGAACACTGAAGCTTTCTTT
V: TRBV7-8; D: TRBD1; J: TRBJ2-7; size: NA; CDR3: CASTMTGGLDEQYF; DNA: TGTGCCAGCACTATGACAGGGGGCCTGGACGAGCAGTACTTC
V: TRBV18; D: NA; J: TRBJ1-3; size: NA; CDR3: CASSPSGAAGNTIYF; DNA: TGTGCCAGCTCACCGTCAGGGGCTGCTGGAAACACCATATATTTT
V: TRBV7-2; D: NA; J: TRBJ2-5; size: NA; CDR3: CASSLGHSKNQETQYF; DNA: TGTGCCAGCAGCTTAGGGCACAGTAAAAACCAAGAGACCCAGTACTTC
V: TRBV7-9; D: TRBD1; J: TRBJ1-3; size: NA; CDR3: CASSSPQGARGNTIYF; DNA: TGTGCCAGCAGCTCCCCACAGGGGGCGAGAGGAAACACCATATATTTT
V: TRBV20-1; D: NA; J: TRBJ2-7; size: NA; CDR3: CSATDYEQYF; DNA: TGCAGTGCAACAGATTACGAGCAGTACTTC